This TCR beta chain was captured in a study of cytomegalovirus exposure and HLA in healthy donors. Findings and limits, study-wide: Association of a missense DCLRE1C variant with TCR beta V- and J-gene trimming was reported in a later analysis. Analyses of presence and absence presupposed an approximately uniform sequencing depth across donors. About 87% or about 30% of the time was how often most TCR beta V segments were productive, according to an earlier analysis.

Researchers ran the PCR with 60 Vbeta and 13 Jbeta primers. Sequenced by immunoSEQ multiplex PCR; TCRdb stores in-frame clones only, minus some. Of around 140,000 clones listed, around three fifths are singletons. Deletions cut 5 bases from V and 5 bases from J, with 18 bases between. In germline, CDR1 is SGHTA, CDR2 FQGNSA. This CDR3 comprises 15 residues. In the case of this clone: Antigen: not known.

This sequence joins TRBV7-2 and TRBJ1-1; D not certain. Sequenced material: PBMCs. This receptor was identified in a male donor in good health and CMV-seronegative. The CDR3: CASSVRGLSVTEAFF. CDR3 in DNA: TGTGCCAGCAGCGTCCGCGGGCTAAGTGTAACTGAAGCTTTCTTT.